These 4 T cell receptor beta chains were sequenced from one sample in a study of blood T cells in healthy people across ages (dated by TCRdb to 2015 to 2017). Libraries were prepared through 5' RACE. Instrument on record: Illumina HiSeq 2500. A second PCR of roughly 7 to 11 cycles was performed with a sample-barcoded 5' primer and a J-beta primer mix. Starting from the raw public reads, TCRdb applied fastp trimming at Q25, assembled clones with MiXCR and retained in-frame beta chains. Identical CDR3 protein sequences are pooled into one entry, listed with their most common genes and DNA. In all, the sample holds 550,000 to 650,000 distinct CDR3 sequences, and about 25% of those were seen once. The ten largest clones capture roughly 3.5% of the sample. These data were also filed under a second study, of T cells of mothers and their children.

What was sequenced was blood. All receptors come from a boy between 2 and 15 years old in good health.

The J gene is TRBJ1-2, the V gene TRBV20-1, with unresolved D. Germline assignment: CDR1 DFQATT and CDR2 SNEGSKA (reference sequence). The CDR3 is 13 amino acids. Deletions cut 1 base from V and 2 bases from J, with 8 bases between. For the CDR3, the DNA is TGCAGTGCTAGAGTCTCCAGGAACTATGGCTACACCTTC. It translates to CSARVSRNYGYTF.

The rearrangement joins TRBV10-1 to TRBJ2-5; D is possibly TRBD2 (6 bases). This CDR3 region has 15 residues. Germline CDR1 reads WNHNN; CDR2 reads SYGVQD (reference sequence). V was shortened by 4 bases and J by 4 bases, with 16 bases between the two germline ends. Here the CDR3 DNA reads TGCGCCAGCAGTGCCGGGACTCGGTTTGGAGAGACCCAGTACTTC. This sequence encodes CASSAGTRFGETQYF.

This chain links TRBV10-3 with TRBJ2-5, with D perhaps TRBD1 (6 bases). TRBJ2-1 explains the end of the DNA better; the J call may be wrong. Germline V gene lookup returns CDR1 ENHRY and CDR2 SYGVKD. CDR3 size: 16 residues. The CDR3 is CAISEYLPGQGGEQFF. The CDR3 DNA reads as TGTGCCATCAGTGAGTATCTGCCAGGCCAAGGGGGTGAGCAGTTCTTC.

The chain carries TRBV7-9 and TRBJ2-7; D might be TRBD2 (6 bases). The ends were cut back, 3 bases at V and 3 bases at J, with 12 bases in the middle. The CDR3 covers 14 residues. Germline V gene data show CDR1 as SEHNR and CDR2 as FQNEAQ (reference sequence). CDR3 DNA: TGTGCCAGCAGCTTTATCGGGGGAAGCTACGAGCAGTACTTC. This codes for CASSFIGGSYEQYF.